One and the same sample provided the 18 T cell receptor beta chains below, sequenced in a study of cytomegalovirus exposure and HLA in healthy donors. Only in-frame clones appear in the TCRdb table, and some are missing; sequencing was by immunoSEQ multiplex PCR. The repertoire includes about 160,000 clones, roughly 83% of them detected once, and roughly 10% sits in the top ten. The sequenced sample consisted of PBMCs. All receptors come from a man aged 25-40 years in good health and CMV-seropositive.

A few counts support this clone. The CDR3 sequence: CASSLGVFNGYTF. For the CDR3, the DNA is TGTGCCAGCAGTCTAGGGGTTTTTAATGGCTACACCTTC. The gene calls are TRBV25-1 and TRBJ1-2, with a weak D call TRBD1 (5 bases). CDR1 is MGHDK, CDR2 SYGVNS, per germline. Deletions cut 5 bases from V and 6 bases from J, with 13 bases between. The CDR3 totals 13 residues.

This clone was seen a single time. V is TRBV30 and J is TRBJ1-2, with D perhaps TRBD1 (5 bases). CDR3 length: 11 amino acids. The germline V gene encodes CDR1 GTSNPN and CDR2 SVGIG (reference sequence). The V and J ends lost 8 bases and 7 bases respectively, with 14 bases between them. CDR3 sequence (DNA): TGTGCCAGCTCAATGGGGGGTGGCTACACCTTC. The encoded protein is CASSMGGGYTF.

The V and J genes are TRBV6-6 and TRBJ1-5; tentative D call: TRBD1 (6 bases). The CDR3 sequence is 15 residues long. The germline gives CDR1 MNHNY, CDR2 SVGAGI (reference sequence). Trimming stripped 7 bases from V and 7 bases from J, with 20 bases between. For the CDR3, the DNA is TGTGCCAGCAATCGTGACAGGACCCCTCGACAGCCCCAGCATTTT. Translated: CASNRDRTPRQPQHF.

This rearrangement joins TRBV30 to TRBJ1-2, with D perhaps matching TRBD1 (6 bases). Germline CDR1 reads GTSNPN; CDR2 reads SVGIG (reference sequence). Between the trimmed V and J ends, which lost 1 base and 4 bases, there was a span of 22 bases. This CDR3 has 17 residues. The CDR3 here is CAWSEITGTYSLYGYTF. For the CDR3, the DNA is TGTGCCTGGAGTGAAATCACCGGGACATACTCCCTCTATGGCTACACCTTC.

The chain is built from TRBV7-2 and TRBJ1-2, with 7 bases that match TRBD1. J was trimmed by 4 bases and V by 2 bases; bases with no gene match: 10. Germline V gene data show CDR1 as SGHTA and CDR2 as FQGNSA. This CDR3 contains 16 residues. In DNA form, the CDR3 reads TGTGCCAGCAGCTTAACAGGGGACAGCTCCATCTATGGCTACACCTTC. This encodes CASSLTGDSSIYGYTF.

This CDR3 reads CSGKREGPDTQYF. The DNA for the CDR3 is TGCAGCGGCAAGCGGGAGGGACCAGATACGCAGTATTTT. The rearrangement joins TRBV29-1 to TRBJ2-3, with 10 bases matching TRBD2. Germline V CDR1 and CDR2: SQVTM, ANQGSEA. Trimming took 7 bases from V and 4 from J; bases not matched to a gene: 5. CDR3 length equals 13 residues.

This clone was counted a single time. The chain has TRBV7-8 and TRBJ1-5, with 7 nucleotides matching TRBD1. V lost 3 bases and J lost 2; bases outside the gene matches: 4. The CDR3 runs 15 residues. CDR1 is SGHVS and CDR2 is FQNEAQ in the germline V gene. The CDR3 region has the DNA TGTGCCAGCAGCTTTAGACAGGGCCGCAATCAGCCCCAGCATTTT. Its translation: CASSFRQGRNQPQHF.

The chain recombines TRBV4-1 with TRBJ2-7; tentative D call: TRBD1 (5 bases). Trimming left V 4 bases short and J 6 bases short, with 13 bases between. This CDR3 spans 13 amino acids. Germline V gene data show CDR1 as MGHRA and CDR2 as YSYEKL. The DNA of the CDR3 is TGCGCCAGCAGCCTAGCCAGGGATTCCGAGCAGTACTTC. This codes for CASSLARDSEQYF.

The sample holds a few counts of this clone. The V gene is TRBV6-4, the J gene TRBJ2-1, with 9 positions matching TRBD2. CDR3 length: 15 residues. Germline CDR1 reads MRHNA; CDR2 reads SNTAGT. V shed 0 bases and J 4 bases; nucleotides not matched to a gene: 1. The CDR3: CASSDSSGRYNEQFF. In nucleotides, the CDR3 is TGTGCCAGCAGTGACTCTAGCGGGAGATACAATGAGCAGTTCTTC.

The V gene is TRBV6-1, the J gene TRBJ2-3; 8 bases line up with TRBD2. CDR1 is MNHNS and CDR2 is SASEGT in the germline V gene. The J segment lost 0 bases and the V segment lost 6 bases, leaving 2 bases of the junction unmatched. The CDR3 sequence is 14 residues long. The CDR3 nucleotides are TGTGCCAGCAGCCCTAGCGGGAGCACAGATACGCAGTATTTT. Its translation: CASSPSGSTDTQYF.

J is TRBJ1-2 and V is TRBV4-3, with 7 bases fitting TRBD1. V dropped 4 bases and J dropped 1; count of bases not matched to a gene: 12. The CDR3 sequence is 17 residues long. Germline assignment: CDR1 LGHNA and CDR2 YSLEER. The DNA for the CDR3 is TGCGCCAGCAGCCGGAGGGGCGGAGGGGGCGATAACTATGGCTACACCTTC. Its translation is CASSRRGGGGDNYGYTF.

V gene TRBV5-1 combines with J gene TRBJ2-7; 13 bases agree with TRBD2. The J segment lost 0 bases and the V segment lost 2 bases, leaving 5 bases of the junction unmatched. The germline V gene encodes CDR1 SGHRS and CDR2 YFSETQ. The CDR3 runs to 17 residues. For the CDR3, the DNA is TGCGCCAGCAGCTTCGGACTAGCGGGAGATCTCTCCTACGAGCAGTACTTC. This encodes CASSFGLAGDLSYEQYF.

V is TRBV7-9 and J is TRBJ2-2, with D possibly matching TRBD2 (5 bases). Trimming cost V 0 bases and J 6 bases, with 11 bases left between them. From germline, CDR1 is SEHNR and CDR2 FQNEAQ (reference sequence). The CDR3 sequence is 15 residues long. The CDR3 spells CASSLAWASPGELFF. CDR3 sequence (DNA): TGTGCCAGCAGCTTAGCTTGGGCTAGCCCCGGGGAGCTGTTTTTT.

The rearrangement uses TRBV5-1 and TRBJ1-3; no definite D call. Germline CDR1 SGHRS, CDR2 YFSETQ. CDR3 size: 13 residues. V lost 7 bases, J lost 4 bases, and 12 bases lay in between. CDR3 DNA: TGCGCCAGCTCACCGGGGTCCGGAAACACCATATATTTT. Encoded protein: CASSPGSGNTIYF.

The rearrangement joins TRBV27 to TRBJ2-1; possibly TRBD2 for D (6 bases). Trimming shortened V by 6 bases and J by 1 base, and 13 bases separated the two germline ends. Germline V gene data show CDR1 as MNHEY and CDR2 as SMNVEV (reference sequence). This CDR3 is built from 15 residues. CDR3 bases: TGTGCCAGCAGGGGCGGGATCCCTTCCTACAATGAGCAGTTCTTC. Encoded protein: CASRGGIPSYNEQFF.

This clone was observed a few times. J is TRBJ2-7 and V is TRBV11-2; 9 bases are a match to TRBD2. V lost 0 bases to trimming and J lost 4 bases; unmatched junction nucleotides: 7. This CDR3 spans 16 amino acids. Germline V gene sequence: CDR1 SGHAT, CDR2 FQNNGV. DNA of the CDR3: TGTGCCAGCAGCTTAGATACCGGGACTAGCAGATACGAGCAGTACTTC. Protein: CASSLDTGTSRYEQYF.

The V call is TRBV6-1, the J call TRBJ2-7, with 7 bases identical to TRBD1. Germline V gives CDR1 MNHNS, CDR2 SASEGT. The V gene end was trimmed by 11 bases and the J gene end by 3 bases; junction bases not matched to a gene: 10. The CDR3 spans 13 residues. The CDR3 protein is CASSGTADYEQYF. CDR3 nucleotides: TGTGCCTCCTCGGGGACAGCCGACTACGAGCAGTACTTC.

This clone appeared once. This chain joins TRBV25-1 and TRBJ1-3; 10 nucleotides align to TRBD1. The V segment lost 4 bases and the J segment 2 bases; nucleotides outside the gene matches: 2. Germline CDR1 reads MGHDK; CDR2 reads SYGVNS. The CDR3 contains 15 residues. DNA for the CDR3: TGTGCCAGCAGTGGAGGGACAGGGGCTGGAAACACCATATATTTT. As protein: CASSGGTGAGNTIYF.